Listed here are 12 T cell receptor beta chains from one sample, sequenced in a study of blood T cell repertoires in COVID-19. Profiled with immunoSEQ multiplex PCR; TCRdb holds only in-frame clones, not every one. The sample records approximately 200,000 clones, approximately 80% being singletons. The sample comprised peripheral blood. These receptors all stem from a woman older than 75 with COVID-19, enrolled during active disease.

Concerning this clone: Additional DNA sequences in this sample encode the identical CDR3. This chain connects TRBV11-2 to TRBJ2-3, with D possibly matching TRBD2 (5 bases). Per germline, CDR1 SGHAT and CDR2 FQNNGV. The V gene lost 1 base and the J gene lost 4 bases, with 6 bases spanning the gap. CDR3 length equals 13 residues. CDR3 coding DNA: TGTGCCAGCAGCTTAGCCGGGGCAGATACGCAGTATTTT. Protein: CASSLAGADTQYF.

V is TRBV28 and J is TRBJ2-7; weak D call: TRBD1 (5 bases). Germline loops: CDR1 MDHEN, CDR2 SYDVKM. The CDR3 runs to 14 residues. Trimming took 5 bases from V and 5 from J, leaving 16 bases between them. Here the CDR3 DNA reads TGTGCCAGCAGTCCCCCCAGGGTTTCCCACGAGCAGTACTTC. Translation gives CASSPPRVSHEQYF.

The CDR3 nucleotides are TGTGCCAGCAGCTCCACTAGCGGGAGGGCGAGTGAGCAGTTCTTC. Its protein product is CASSSTSGRASEQFF. The chain employs TRBV7-8 and TRBJ2-1, with TRBD2 matching 13 bases. CDR1 is SGHVS and CDR2 is FQNEAQ in the germline V gene. V lost 4 bases and J lost 9; bases outside the gene matches: 6. This CDR3 comprises 15 residues.

The CDR3 region has the DNA TGTGCCATCAGTGACGGGGGGCCCCAGCATTTT. The encoded protein is CAISDGGPQHF. V and J are TRBV10-3 and TRBJ1-5; the D gene is possibly TRBD1 (5 bases). The germline V gene encodes CDR1 ENHRY and CDR2 SYGVKD. Trimming cost V 3 bases and J 9 bases, with 6 bases left between them. This CDR3 region has 11 residues.

The table lists this clone with a few counts. The rearrangement links TRBV10-3 to TRBJ1-2; 7 positions match TRBD1. Germline CDR1 reads ENHRY; CDR2 reads SYGVKD. This CDR3 region has 13 residues. The ends lost 3 bases at V and 7 bases at J; junction bases unmatched: 5. CDR3 sequence reads: CAISDQGVGGYTF. The CDR3 DNA follows: TGTGCCATCAGTGACCAGGGGGTGGGTGGCTACACCTTC.

The CDR3 coding sequence is TGCAGCGTTGGGGGGAGGTGGAACGAGCAGTACTTC. Its protein is CSVGGRWNEQYF. This chain connects TRBV29-1 to TRBJ2-7; the D gene is possibly TRBD2 (6 bases). Germline V lookup: CDR1 SQVTM, CDR2 ANQGSEA. The CDR3 contains 12 residues. The V end was cut by 4 bases, the J end by 5 bases, with 12 bases between.

The chain is built from TRBV5-1 and TRBJ1-5; 9 nucleotides align to TRBD1. Looked up from germline, CDR1 is SGHRS and CDR2 is YFSETQ. The CDR3 sequence is 15 residues long. V lost 5 bases, J lost 4 bases, and 7 bases stayed unmatched. In nucleotides, the CDR3 is TGCGCCAGCAGAGCCACAGGGGGCAAGAATCAGCCCCAGCATTTT. This sequence encodes CASRATGGKNQPQHF.

The chain recombines TRBV5-1 with TRBJ1-2; 7 bases are shared with TRBD1. With V trimmed by 4 bases and J by 4 bases, 10 bases remained unmatched. This CDR3 is 15 amino acids long. CDR1 is SGHRS, CDR2 YFSETQ, per germline. The CDR3: CASSLDRAVAYGYTF. As DNA, the CDR3 is TGCGCCAGCAGCCTTGACAGGGCGGTGGCCTATGGCTACACCTTC. The full variable domain, completed using reference TRBV5-1 and TRBJ1-2, is KAGVTQTPRYLIKTRGQQVTLSCSPISGHRSVSWYQQTPGQGLQFLFEYFSETQRNKGNFPGRFSGRQFSNSRSEMNVSTLELGDSALYLCASSLDRAVAYGYTFGSGTRLTVV.

The gene calls are TRBV6-5 and TRBJ1-2, with D possibly matching TRBD1 (6 bases). The CDR3 loop spans 15 amino acids. The V and J ends lost 4 bases and 4 bases respectively, with 16 bases between them. Germline CDR1 and CDR2: MNHEY and SVGAGI. CDR3 coding DNA: TGTGCCAGCAGTTCCAAAACAGGGATCGGCTATGGCTACACCTTC. Its protein product is CASSSKTGIGYGYTF.

This chain uses TRBV5-1 with TRBJ1-6; 9 positions agree with TRBD1. The CDR3 runs 14 residues. The V and J ends lost 4 bases and 9 bases, in that order; junction bases with no gene match: 5. The germline V gene has CDR1 SGHRS and CDR2 YFSETQ. The CDR3 DNA is TGCGCCAGCAGCGATGGGACAGGGTCTTCACCCCTCCACTTT. It encodes CASSDGTGSSPLHF.

The V call is TRBV18, the J call TRBJ1-2; weak D call: TRBD1 (5 bases). With 2 bases removed from V and 6 bases from J, the gap between germline ends came to 10 bases. Germline V gives CDR1 KGHSH, CDR2 LQKENI. CDR3 length: 13 residues. DNA of the CDR3: TGTGCCAGCTCACCAGGGGCAGAAAATGGCTACACCTTC. Translated: CASSPGAENGYTF.

CDR3 in DNA: TGTGCCAGCAGTTGGACAGATAATCAGCCCCAGCATTTT. It translates to CASSWTDNQPQHF. The V call is TRBV12-3 or TRBV12-4, the J call TRBJ1-5, with a possible D match to TRBD1 (6 bases). This CDR3 spans 13 amino acids. V was shortened by 4 bases and J by 4 bases, with 8 bases between the two germline ends.